Below, 27 T cell receptor beta chains from the same sample are listed, as sequenced in a study of PD-L1 blockade in urothelial cancer. Some clones are missing from TCRdb's copy, which holds only in-frame ones; the method was immunoSEQ multiplex PCR. The table has some 100,000 clones, approximately 90% seen once; the top ten hold 0.7% to 0.95%. Specimen: PBMCs, collected around atezolizumab (anti-PD-L1) treatment. These receptor sequences come from an elderly woman with urothelial cancer.

The chain carries TRBV15 and TRBJ1-2, with 9 bases identical to TRBD1. Trimming at V came to 5 bases and at J to 8 bases, leaving 6 bases not matched to a gene. The CDR3 covers 13 residues. The germline V gene encodes CDR1 LNHNV and CDR2 YYDKDF (reference sequence). The CDR3 DNA follows: TGTGCCACCAGCTCACAGGGGGCTGTGGGCTACACCTTC. It encodes CATSSQGAVGYTF.

This chain joins TRBV2 and TRBJ2-7; a possible D gene is TRBD2 (5 bases). The CDR3 length is 12 residues. Germline CDR1 is SNHLY and CDR2 is FYNNEI. V lost 8 bases and J lost 5, with 13 bases in between. The CDR3 is CASVGAVNEQYF. Here the CDR3 DNA reads TGTGCCAGCGTGGGAGCGGTCAACGAGCAGTACTTC. The entire variable domain, with the rest obtained from reference TRBV2 and TRBJ2-7, is as follows: EPEVTQTPSHQVTQMGQEVILRCVPISNHLYFYWYRQILGQKVEFLVSFYNNEISEKSEIFDDQFSVERPDGSNFTLKIRSTKLEDSAMYFCASVGAVNEQYFGPGTRLTVT.

The chain uses TRBV9 and TRBJ2-7; D ambiguous. The V and J ends lost 2 bases and 2 bases respectively, with 8 bases between them. The CDR3 contains 13 residues. Germline V gene sequence: CDR1 SGDLS, CDR2 YYNGEE. The DNA of the CDR3 is TGTGCCAGCAGCGTTGGGCCTACCTACGAGCAGTACTTC. Residues: CASSVGPTYEQYF.

This rearrangement joins TRBV6-5 to TRBJ1-2; D is perhaps TRBD1 (6 bases). CDR1 MNHEY and CDR2 SVGAGI come from the germline V gene. V shed 6 bases and J shed 6 bases, with 14 bases lying between them. The CDR3 is made up of 13 amino acids. The CDR3 here is CASSLRDNDGYTF. The CDR3, as DNA: TGTGCCAGCAGCCTCCGGGACAACGATGGCTACACCTTC.

V and J are TRBV6-1 and TRBJ2-7; 9 nucleotides agree with TRBD2. The ends lost 3 bases at V and 5 bases at J; junction bases unmatched: 14. CDR1 and CDR2 (germline): MNHNS, SASEGT. The length of the CDR3 is 17 residues. The CDR3, as DNA: TGTGCCAGCAGTGATGTGGGGCTAGCGGGACCTATCCACGAGCAGTACTTC. Protein product: CASSDVGLAGPIHEQYF.

The chain employs TRBV13 and TRBJ2-3; TRBD1 agrees at 9 bases. CDR3 length: 16 residues. The germline CDR1 and CDR2 sequences are PRHDT and FYEKMQ (reference sequence). V dropped 1 base and J dropped 5; count of bases not matched to a gene: 7. The CDR3 here is CASSLDRGRVRDTQYF. DNA for the CDR3: TGTGCCAGCAGCTTAGACAGGGGGCGAGTCAGAGATACGCAGTATTTT. Full variable domain (outside the CDR3, taken from reference TRBV13 and TRBJ2-3): AAGVIQSPRHLIKEKRETATLKCYPIPRHDTVYWYQQGPGQDPQFLISFYEKMQSDKGSIPDRFSAQQFSDYHSELNMSSLELGDSALYFCASSLDRGRVRDTQYFGPGTRLTVL.

The chain carries TRBV5-1 and TRBJ2-3; 8 bases map to TRBD2. Germline CDR1 reads SGHRS; CDR2 reads YFSETQ. V lost 5 bases and J lost 2; bases outside the gene matches: 10. The CDR3 spans 16 residues. The CDR3 loop is CASSRSTSVNTDTQYF. The CDR3, as DNA: TGCGCCAGCAGTCGATCGACTAGCGTTAACACAGATACGCAGTATTTT.

This clone came up a few times. The chain recombines TRBV19 with TRBJ1-2; D is unresolved. V was shortened by 5 bases and J by 8 bases, with 12 bases between the two germline ends. Germline values: CDR1 LNHDA, CDR2 SQIVND (reference sequence). The length of the CDR3 is 12 residues. The CDR3 here is CASSEHGGGYTF. Written as DNA, the CDR3 is TGTGCCAGTAGTGAACACGGAGGAGGCTACACCTTC.

The V gene is TRBV19, the J gene TRBJ2-1; TRBD2 matches 10 bases. The CDR3 has 19 amino acids. Germline V gene sequence: CDR1 LNHDA, CDR2 SQIVND (reference sequence). After removal of 7 bases from V and 0 bases from J, the junction contained 15 bases not matched to a gene. In DNA, the CDR3 is TGTGCCAGTAATCCTGGGGGGACTAGCGACCTCCGCTCCTACAATGAGCAGTTCTTC. It encodes CASNPGGTSDLRSYNEQFF.

CDR3 in amino acids: CASSLASAGMNTEAFF. CDR3 sequence (DNA): TGTGCCAGCAGCTTAGCAAGCGCCGGAATGAACACTGAAGCTTTCTTT. The V gene is TRBV7-3, the J gene TRBJ1-1; no firm D call. The CDR3 loop spans 16 amino acids. V gave up 2 bases and J gave up 0 bases, with 13 bases separating them. CDR1 and CDR2 (germline): SGHTA, FQGTGA.

The chain joins TRBV6-1 to TRBJ1-1, with D possibly TRBD1 on 6 matching bases. Germline V lookup: CDR1 MNHNS, CDR2 SASEGT. The CDR3 sequence is 11 residues long. Trimming took 7 bases from V and 7 from J, leaving 10 bases between them. The CDR3 here is CASIRTDEAFF. CDR3 DNA sequence: TGTGCCAGCATCAGGACAGATGAAGCTTTCTTT.

The rearrangement uses TRBV27 and TRBJ2-5, with 10 bases fitting TRBD2. Germline values: CDR1 MNHEY, CDR2 SMNVEV (reference sequence). V shed 5 bases and J 5 bases; nucleotides not matched to a gene: 17. The CDR3 totals 18 residues. The CDR3 nucleotides read TGTGCCAGCAGTCCGGGACGGACTAGCGGAGGACTTGTGGAGACCCAGTACTTC. This translates into CASSPGRTSGGLVETQYF.

This sequence joins TRBV5-1 and TRBJ2-5; 7 bases match TRBD1. Germline CDR1 reads SGHRS; CDR2 reads YFSETQ. The CDR3 runs 15 residues. The V and J ends lost 5 bases and 0 bases, in that order; junction bases with no gene match: 7. The CDR3 protein is CASRPGTANQETQYF. CDR3 DNA: TGCGCCAGCAGGCCCGGGACAGCGAACCAAGAGACCCAGTACTTC.

The rearrangement links TRBV5-4 to TRBJ2-7; TRBD1 matches 7 bases. J lost 2 bases, V lost 7 bases, and 9 bases had no gene match. Looked up from germline, CDR1 is SGHNT and CDR2 is YYREEE (reference sequence). This CDR3 region has 14 residues. The chain's CDR3 is CASRRQGETYEQYF. The CDR3 bases are TGTGCCAGCCGCCGACAGGGAGAAACCTACGAGCAGTACTTC. Full variable domain (rest looked up from reference TRBV5-4 and TRBJ2-7): ETGVTQSPTHLIKTRGQQVTLRCSSQSGHNTVSWYQQALGQGPQFIFQYYREEENGRGNFPPRFSGLQFPNYSSELNVNALELDDSALYLCASRRQGETYEQYFGPGTRLTVT.

The CDR3 loop reads CASSRRQGVGNEQFF. CDR3 nucleotide sequence: TGTGCCAGCAGCCGGCGACAGGGGGTAGGTAATGAGCAGTTCTTC. V gene TRBV27 combines with J gene TRBJ2-1; 9 bases align to TRBD1. The V gene's germline CDR1 is MNHEY and CDR2 SMNVEV (reference sequence). Losses at the gene ends were 6 bases for V and 7 bases for J; bases not matched to a gene: 10. The CDR3 has 15 amino acids.

This rearrangement joins TRBV28 to TRBJ1-2, with a weak D call TRBD1 (6 bases). CDR3 length equals 14 residues. Germline-derived CDR1 and CDR2 are MDHEN and SYDVKM. V dropped 2 bases and J dropped 4 bases, with 11 bases sitting between them. This CDR3 reads CASSLGTSIYGYTF. The CDR3 nucleotides read TGTGCCAGCAGTTTAGGGACAAGTATCTATGGCTACACCTTC.

This clone appeared once. The V call is TRBV9, the J call TRBJ2-5; 8 nucleotides align to TRBD1. V trimming: 4 bases; J trimming: 5 bases; junction bases outside the gene matches: 10. The CDR3 is 15 amino acids. Germline CDR1 SGDLS, CDR2 YYNGEE. CDR3 coding DNA: TGTGCCAGCAGCAACCGACAGGGGTTGGGGGAGACCCAGTACTTC. Translating it yields CASSNRQGLGETQYF.

The V and J genes are TRBV27 and TRBJ2-7, with D perhaps TRBD1 (5 bases). Trimming shortened V by 2 bases and J by 4 bases, and 15 bases separated the two germline ends. The V gene's germline CDR1 is MNHEY and CDR2 SMNVEV (reference sequence). CDR3 length: 15 amino acids. This CDR3 is CASSLGAGILYEQYF. The CDR3 coding sequence is TGTGCCAGCAGTTTAGGGGCAGGGATACTTTACGAGCAGTACTTC.

V gene TRBV5-1 combines with J gene TRBJ2-3; D is possibly TRBD1 (5 bases). This CDR3 has 14 residues. Trimming pared 0 bases from V and 5 bases from J, leaving 10 bases between. Germline CDR1 reads SGHRS; CDR2 reads YFSETQ. CDR3 sequence: CASSLVRVEDTQYF. Here the CDR3 DNA reads TGCGCCAGCAGCTTGGTCAGGGTGGAAGATACGCAGTATTTT.

The V call is TRBV5-4, the J call TRBJ1-4, with a possible D match to TRBD1 (6 bases). The CDR3 has 13 amino acids. Trimming shortened V by 4 bases and J by 7 bases, and 11 bases separated the two germline ends. Germline CDR1 is SGHNT and CDR2 is YYREEE (reference sequence). The CDR3 here is CASSTQGSEKLFF. CDR3 bases: TGTGCCAGCAGCACACAGGGAAGTGAAAAACTGTTTTTT.

The chain employs TRBV7-8 and TRBJ2-7; 7 bases match TRBD2. Germline lookup yields CDR1 SGHVS and CDR2 FQNEAQ. The ends lost 3 bases at V and 3 bases at J; junction bases unmatched: 5. The CDR3 is 14 amino acids. The CDR3 region has the DNA TGTGCCAGCAGCTTGGCGGGAGATCACTACGAGCAGTACTTC. Encoded protein: CASSLAGDHYEQYF.

The chain employs TRBV7-9 and TRBJ1-4; TRBD1 aligns across 9 bases. This CDR3 is 17 amino acids long. The V segment lost 5 bases and the J segment 0 bases; nucleotides outside the gene matches: 7. The germline CDR1 and CDR2 sequences are SEHNR and FQNEAQ (reference sequence). Written as DNA, the CDR3 is TGTGCCAGCAGCCCCGCGGGACAGGGCACAACTAATGAAAAACTGTTTTTT. This codes for CASSPAGQGTTNEKLFF.

The chain has TRBV7-9 and TRBJ1-4; 7 bases are shared with TRBD1. CDR3 length: 13 amino acids. The junction had 5 bases not matched to a gene; V was cut back by 6 bases and J by 7 bases. Germline assignment: CDR1 SEHNR and CDR2 FQNEAQ (reference sequence). In nucleotides, the CDR3 is TGTGCCAGCAGTAACAGGGGTGCTGAAAAACTGTTTTTT. It yields the protein CASSNRGAEKLFF.

V is TRBV6-4 and J is TRBJ2-1, with 10 bases that match TRBD2. Germline V lookup: CDR1 MRHNA, CDR2 SNTAGT. This CDR3 spans 15 amino acids. The V segment lost 3 bases and the J segment 8 bases; nucleotides outside the gene matches: 7. CDR3 amino acids: CASSEEASGSYEQFF. The CDR3 coding sequence is TGTGCCAGCAGTGAGGAGGCTAGCGGGAGTTATGAGCAGTTCTTC.

The chain links TRBV27 to TRBJ2-2; 7 bases are a match to TRBD2. The CDR3 totals 15 residues. Trimming at V came to 4 bases and at J to 6 bases, leaving 8 bases not matched to a gene. Germline CDR1 MNHEY, CDR2 SMNVEV (reference sequence). DNA for the CDR3: TGTGCCAGCAGTTCACGCGGGAGTATCCCCGGGGAGCTGTTTTTT. It encodes CASSSRGSIPGELFF.

The chain couples TRBV5-4 to TRBJ2-7, with TRBD1 as a possible D gene (6 bases). This CDR3 has 15 amino acids. V was trimmed by 0 bases and J by 5 bases, leaving 15 bases between them. Germline V gene data show CDR1 as SGHNT and CDR2 as YYREEE (reference sequence). The CDR3, as DNA: TGTGCCAGCAGCTTGGAGCCAGGGACACTCCACGAGCAGTACTTC. Its protein product is CASSLEPGTLHEQYF.

The CDR3 bases are TGTGCCAGCAGTGAGATTAGCGGGGGTTACAATGAGCAGTTCTTC. Amino acids: CASSEISGGYNEQFF. The chain carries TRBV2 and TRBJ2-1; TRBD2 aligns across 9 bases. This CDR3 has 15 residues. CDR1 is SNHLY and CDR2 is FYNNEI in the germline V gene. The V segment lost 3 bases and the J segment 4 bases; nucleotides outside the gene matches: 4.